This TCR beta chain is from a study of T-cell memory formation after mild COVID-19. The sample holds a few counts of this clonotype. TCRdb processed the 5' RACE reads anew with MiXCR; each CDR3 protein has one entry. The sample has approximately 210,000 distinct CDR3 sequences, about 27% seen once. Germline V gives CDR1 SQVTM, CDR2 ANQGSEA. The CDR3 spans 13 residues. V lost 3 bases to trimming and J lost 0 bases, with 8 bases between them. The sequenced material came from PBMCs or a T cell subset sorted from them (not recorded which). The chain uses TRBV29-1 and TRBJ1-1; TRBD1 is a possible D gene (6 bases). This receptor was obtained from an adult woman who had mild COVID-19 (a few samples of this study predate the infection). Cell type and time point are not known. The CDR3 is CSVDQGMNTEAFF. CDR3 nucleotide sequence: TGCAGCGTTGACCAGGGGATGAACACTGAAGCTTTCTTT.